This passage covers 26 T cell receptor beta chains from one sample sequenced in a study of T cells expressing NK-cell markers. TCRdb reworked the 5' RACE reads into one entry per CDR3 protein, no DNA. Its table records some 110,000 distinct CDR3 sequences. The material sequenced was blood T cells: a sorted CD56 or NKG2C T cell subset, CD4+ or CD8+ T cells, or bulk PBMC T cells (not recorded which). Every receptor here comes from a woman aged 18-69 years in good health.

The chain couples TRBV7-6 to TRBJ2-1; TCRdb's assignment of TRBD2 cannot be checked, as there is no DNA. The CDR3 covers 15 residues. Germline V gives CDR1 SGHVS, CDR2 FNYEAQ. CDR3 in amino acids: CVSSPVLLESYEQFF.

V and J are TRBV6-5 and TRBJ1-3; TCRdb calls TRBD1, which cannot be checked without DNA. Germline values: CDR1 MNHEY, CDR2 SVGAGI. CDR3 length: 16 amino acids. The CDR3 reads CASSYPPETSGNTIYF.

The V call is TRBV5-6, the J call TRBJ2-3; absent DNA, TCRdb's TRBD2 call cannot be checked. CDR1 and CDR2 (germline): SGHDT, YYEEEE. The CDR3 length is 15 residues. The CDR3 is CASSLGGGAPDTQYF.

The genes are TRBV20-1 and TRBJ2-7; TCRdb picks TRBD2, but there is no DNA to check that call. This CDR3 region has 17 residues. Looked up from germline, CDR1 is DFQATT and CDR2 is SNEGSKA (reference sequence). CDR3: CSARDRVAGVGAYEQYF.

The V gene is TRBV6-5, the J gene TRBJ1-1. Germline CDR1 is MNHEY and CDR2 is SVGAGI. The CDR3 covers 14 residues. The CDR3 here is CASSYSRGSTEAFF.

The V and J genes are TRBV2 and TRBJ2-7. The germline CDR1 and CDR2 sequences are SNHLY and FYNNEI. The CDR3 spans 12 residues. The CDR3 is CASTESSYEQYF.

This chain connects TRBV13 to TRBJ2-1; TCRdb indicates TRBD2, and absent DNA this call remains unverified. The CDR3 sequence is 16 residues long. CDR1 is PRHDT and CDR2 is FYEKMQ in the germline V gene (reference sequence). The CDR3 sequence: CASSPLAGGHYNEQFF.

The chain couples TRBV4-3 to TRBJ2-3; TCRdb picks TRBD1, but there is no DNA to check that call. This CDR3 contains 16 residues. CDR1 is LGHNA, CDR2 YSLEER, per germline. CDR3 loop: CASSQGETGFTDTQYF.

The chain joins TRBV7-9 to TRBJ1-1; checking the TCRdb D call of TRBD1 is not possible without DNA. The CDR3 runs to 13 residues. The germline V gene has CDR1 SEHNR and CDR2 FQNEAQ (reference sequence). CDR3 in amino acids: CASSFDSRSEAFF.

The chain uses TRBV27 and TRBJ1-1. CDR1 is MNHEY and CDR2 is SMNVEV in the germline V gene (reference sequence). The CDR3 has 11 residues. The CDR3 region is CTSSLSPEAFF.

The chain joins TRBV11-2 to TRBJ1-1; TCRdb's D gene call, TRBD1, goes unchecked for lack of DNA. Germline V gene sequence: CDR1 SGHAT, CDR2 FQNNGV. This CDR3 spans 14 amino acids. CDR3 sequence reads: CASGQGAKDTEAFF.

V is TRBV9 and J is TRBJ2-1; as DNA is missing, the TRBD1 call by TCRdb cannot be tested. In germline, CDR1 is SGDLS, CDR2 YYNGEE. The CDR3 covers 16 residues. CDR3 protein: CASSVGPYVSYNEQFF.

V gene TRBV12-3 or TRBV12-4 combines with J gene TRBJ1-5. CDR3 size: 14 residues. CDR3 amino acids: CASSFESGDRPQHF.

The rearrangement joins TRBV6-6 to TRBJ1-1. The CDR3 extends over 12 amino acids. Germline V gives CDR1 MNHNY, CDR2 SVGAGI (reference sequence). CDR3 sequence reads: CASTLALTEAFF.

This chain links TRBV19 with TRBJ2-3; the D call of TRBD2 rests on TCRdb alone, since no DNA is present to check it. Germline V gene lookup returns CDR1 LNHDA and CDR2 SQIVND (reference sequence). The CDR3 is 18 residues long. The CDR3 spells CASSHGTSLAGLTDTQYF.

The chain links TRBV5-1 to TRBJ2-1; TCRdb proposes TRBD2, but this gene call is untestable without DNA. The germline V gene has CDR1 SGHRS and CDR2 YFSETQ. This CDR3 is 18 amino acids long. The CDR3 spells CASSFGVISAGGQYEQFF.

V gene TRBV4-2 combines with J gene TRBJ2-6. Germline loops: CDR1 LGHNA, CDR2 YNFKEQ. The CDR3 contains 16 residues. The CDR3 protein is CASSQEAASGANVLTF.

The chain couples TRBV7-2 to TRBJ2-2; TCRdb's D call, TRBD1, is unchecked because there is no DNA. CDR3 length equals 15 residues. Looked up from germline, CDR1 is SGHTA and CDR2 is FQGNSA. CDR3 amino acids: CASSPWPGVAGELFF.

The CDR3 here is CASGQGYEKLFF. The V and J genes are TRBV7-9 and TRBJ1-4; TCRdb selects TRBD1, and the lack of DNA leaves this call unchecked. This CDR3 spans 12 amino acids. Germline V gives CDR1 SEHNR, CDR2 FQNEAQ (reference sequence). The full variable domain, completed using reference TRBV7-9 and TRBJ1-4, is DTGVSQNPRHKITKRGQNVTFRCDPISEHNRLYWYRQTLGQGPEFLTYFQNEAQLEKSRLLSDRFSAERPKGSFSTLEIQRTEQGDSAMYLCASGQGYEKLFFGSGTQLSVL.

The gene calls are TRBV7-9 and TRBJ1-2; there is no DNA to check the TCRdb D call of TRBD1. CDR1 and CDR2 from the germline V gene are SEHNR and FQNEAQ (reference sequence). The CDR3 contains 11 residues. The CDR3 is CASSPDRGYTF.

V and J are TRBV28 and TRBJ2-7; TCRdb calls TRBD1, which cannot be checked without DNA. The CDR3 is made up of 14 amino acids. From germline, CDR1 is MDHEN and CDR2 SYDVKM. The CDR3 sequence is CASSPHPQGGEQYF. Supplemented by reference TRBV28 and TRBJ2-7, the full variable domain reads DVKVTQSSRYLVKRTGEKVFLECVQDMDHENMFWYRQDPGLGLRLIYFSYDVKMKEKGDIPEGYSVSREKKERFSLILESASTNQTSMYLCASSPHPQGGEQYFGPGTRLTVT.

This chain joins TRBV6-2 or TRBV6-3 and TRBJ2-5; lacking DNA, the TRBD2 call made by TCRdb goes unchecked. Per the germline V gene, CDR1 is MNHEY and CDR2 is SVGEGT. The CDR3 sequence is 18 residues long. Here the CDR3 reads CASSYSRTSGQPGETQYF.

The chain has TRBV20-1 and TRBJ2-5; TCRdb selects TRBD2, and the lack of DNA leaves this call unchecked. The CDR3 extends over 15 amino acids. The germline gives CDR1 DFQATT, CDR2 SNEGSKA (reference sequence). CDR3 region: CSAKPTSGWVETQYF.

The V gene is TRBV7-9, the J gene TRBJ1-1. The germline CDR1 and CDR2 sequences are SEHNR and FQNEAQ (reference sequence). The CDR3 covers 16 residues. CDR3 sequence reads: CASSLGQGASGPEAFF.

The rearrangement links TRBV18 to TRBJ2-7; the TRBD1 assignment by TCRdb is unverifiable without DNA. The CDR3 contains 11 residues. CDR1 is KGHSH and CDR2 is LQKENI in the germline V gene. CDR3 amino acids: CASSARGEQYF.

The J gene is TRBJ2-3, the V gene TRBV14; TCRdb's D call, TRBD2, is unchecked because there is no DNA. This CDR3 has 15 amino acids. In germline, CDR1 is SGHDN, CDR2 FVKESK. Here the CDR3 reads CASSQGIAGTDTQYF. Using reference TRBV14 and TRBJ2-3 for the parts outside the CDR3, the full variable domain is EAGVTQFPSHSVIEKGQTVTLRCDPISGHDNLYWYRRVMGKEIKFLLHFVKESKQDESGMPNNRFLAERTGGTYSTLKVQPAELEDSGVYFCASSQGIAGTDTQYFGPGTRLTVL.